This T cell receptor beta chain was identified during a study of blood T cell repertoires in COVID-19. Whole-study context: Acute and convalescent COVID-19 specimens originated in the United States, Italy and Spain.

This clone was found once. Using immunoSEQ multiplex PCR, the repertoire was profiled, and TCRdb retains in-frame clones only, with some absent. The sample has tens of thousands of clones, roughly 90% seen once. The CDR3 contains 14 residues. V shed 6 bases and J shed 5 bases, with 11 bases lying between them. From germline, CDR1 is MNHEY and CDR2 SVGAGI. The receptor was derived from a middle-aged man with acute or convalescent COVID-19. This rearrangement joins TRBV6-5 to TRBJ1-6, with D possibly TRBD1 on 6 matching bases. The sequencing input was peripheral blood. The CDR3 is CASRVDRNNSPLHF. CDR3 in DNA: TGTGCCAGCAGAGTGGACAGAAATAATTCACCCCTCCACTTT.